These 7 T cell receptor beta chains were all obtained from the same sample, sequenced in a study of tumor-infiltrating lymphocytes in primary liver carcinoma. Starting material of about 450 ng total RNA yielded TCR beta cDNA via a constant-region primer. Three nested multiplex PCR rounds, a slightly modified ARM-PCR, produced the libraries for TCR beta. TRBV1-TRBV30 forward primers paired with a C-beta reverse primer were used in the first two PCR rounds, which ran about 11 cycles each. TCRdb reprocessed the multiplex PCR reads via MiXCR and lists one record per CDR3 protein. The sample has roughly 200,000 distinct CDR3 sequences, approximately 86% seen once. From about 19-30 mg of unsorted bulk tissue, DNA and RNA were co-extracted together. The material sequenced was tumor tissue from primary liver carcinoma. All receptors come from a man aged 40-55 years with primary liver carcinoma and hepatitis B virus infection.

About this clonotype: The junction departs from germline at one end; a sequencing error may be responsible. The chain uses TRBV18 and TRBJ1-4, with D unresolved. CDR3 length: 14 residues. From germline, CDR1 is KGHSH and CDR2 LQKENI. The CDR3 DNA reads as TGTGCCAGCTCAGCACCGGGATCTAATGAAATACTGTTTTTT. Its translation is CASSAPGSNEILFF.

A few counts support this clonotype. It may be a read error: a sequence one base away is much more abundant. The chain joins TRBV30 to TRBJ2-1, with 10 bases that match TRBD2. Germline CDR1 and CDR2: GTSNPN and SVGIG (reference sequence). CDR3 length: 18 residues. Here the CDR3 reads CAWSVLVAGGLLYNEQLF. The CDR3 coding sequence is TGTGCCTGGAGTGTACTCGTAGCGGGAGGACTTCTCTACAATGAGCAGTTGTTC.

Notes on this clonotype: One end of the junction does not line up with germline, which may come from a read error. The CDR3 region is CNVGLAGKFYNGQFF. In nucleotides, the CDR3 is TGCAACGTTGGACTAGCGGGAAAGTTCTACAATGGGCAGTTCTTC. The chain is built from TRBV29-1 and TRBJ2-1, with 12 nucleotides matching TRBD2. The length of the CDR3 is 15 residues. Germline-derived CDR1 and CDR2 are SQVTM and ANQGSEA.

In regard to this clonotype: Since the CDR3 does not end with the conserved phenylalanine or tryptophan, this likely comes from a read error. This chain joins TRBV29-1 and TRBJ1-2; possibly TRBD1 for D (5 bases). Trimming left V 6 bases short and J 4 bases short, with 15 bases between. This CDR3 has 13 residues. The V gene's germline CDR1 is SQVTM and CDR2 ANQGSEA. The DNA of the CDR3 is TGCAGCGTCCCAACAGGTGGCGCCTATGGCTACACCATC. Residues: CSVPTGGAYGYTI.

As regards this clonotype: At one boundary the junction diverges from the germline segment, which might be a read error. The J gene is TRBJ2-7, the V gene TRBV12-3 or TRBV12-4, with TRBD2 matching 14 bases. The CDR3 is made up of 16 amino acids. The CDR3 is CVSSSGTSGSGYEQYF. The CDR3 DNA reads as TGTGTCAGCAGTTCCGGGACTAGCGGGAGTGGTTACGAACAGTACTTC.

V is TRBV6-1 and J is TRBJ2-3; D is unresolved. The CDR3 is 11 amino acids. V lost 6 bases and J lost 15, with 16 bases in between. In germline, CDR1 is MNHNS, CDR2 SASEGT. CDR3 amino acids: CASSHTHTQYF. CDR3 bases: TGTGCCAGCAGCCACACACATACACAATATTTT.

Remarks on this clonotype: Relative to the germline gene, one junction end is altered; a read error may explain this. This chain uses TRBV6-5 with TRBJ2-5; the D gene is possibly TRBD1 (6 bases). Germline V lookup: CDR1 MNHEY, CDR2 SVGAGI. The CDR3 spans 14 residues. In DNA, the CDR3 is TGTACCAGTAGACGGATGAGGGGGAGAGAGACCCAGTACTTC. Encoded protein: CTSRRMRGRETQYF.